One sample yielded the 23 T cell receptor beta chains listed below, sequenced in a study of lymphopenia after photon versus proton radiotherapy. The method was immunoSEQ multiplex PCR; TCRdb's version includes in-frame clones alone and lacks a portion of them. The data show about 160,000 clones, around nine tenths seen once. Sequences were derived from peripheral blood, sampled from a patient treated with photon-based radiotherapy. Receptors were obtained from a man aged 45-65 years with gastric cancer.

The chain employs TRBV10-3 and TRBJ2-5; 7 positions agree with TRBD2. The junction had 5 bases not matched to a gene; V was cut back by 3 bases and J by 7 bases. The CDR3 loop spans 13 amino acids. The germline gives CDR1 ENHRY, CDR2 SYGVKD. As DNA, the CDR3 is TGTGCCATCAGTGATGGGGAGGGGACGACCCAGTACTTC. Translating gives CAISDGEGTTQYF.

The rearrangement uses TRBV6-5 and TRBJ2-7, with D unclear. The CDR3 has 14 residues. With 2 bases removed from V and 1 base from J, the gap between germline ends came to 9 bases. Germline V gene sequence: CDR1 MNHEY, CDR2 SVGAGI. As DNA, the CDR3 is TGTGCCAGCAGTTACGGGCTACCTTCCTACGAGCAGTACTTC. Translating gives CASSYGLPSYEQYF.

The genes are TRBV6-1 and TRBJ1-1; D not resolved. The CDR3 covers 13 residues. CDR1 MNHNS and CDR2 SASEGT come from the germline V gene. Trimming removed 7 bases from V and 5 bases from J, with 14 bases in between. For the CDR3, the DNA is TGTGCCAGCATCAAAGGGATGAGTACTGAAGCTTTCTTT. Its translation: CASIKGMSTEAFF.

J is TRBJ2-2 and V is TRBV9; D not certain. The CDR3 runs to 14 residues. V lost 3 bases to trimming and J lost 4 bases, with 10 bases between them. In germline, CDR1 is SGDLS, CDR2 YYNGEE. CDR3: CASSGQASTGELFF. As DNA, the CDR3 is TGTGCCAGCAGCGGGCAGGCGAGCACCGGGGAGCTGTTTTTT. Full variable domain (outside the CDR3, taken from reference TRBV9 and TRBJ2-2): DSGVTQTPKHLITATGQRVTLRCSPRSGDLSVYWYQQSLDQGLQFLIQYYNGEERAKGNILERFSAQQFPDLHSELNLSSLELGDSALYFCASSGQASTGELFFGEGSRLTVL.

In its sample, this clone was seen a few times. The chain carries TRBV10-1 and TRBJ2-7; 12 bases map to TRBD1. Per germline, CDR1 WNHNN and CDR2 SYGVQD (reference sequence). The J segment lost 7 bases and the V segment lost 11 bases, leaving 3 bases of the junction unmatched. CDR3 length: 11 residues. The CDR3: CAGTGGREQYF. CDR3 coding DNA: TGCGCCGGGACAGGGGGCAGGGAGCAGTACTTC.

Here the CDR3 DNA reads TGTGCCAGCAGCATACTACCGGGACTAGCGGGAGTAGGTGATACGCAGTATTTT. Its protein product is CASSILPGLAGVGDTQYF. This rearrangement joins TRBV7-8 to TRBJ2-3; 14 bases fit TRBD2. J gave up 6 bases and V 5 bases, and 13 bases lay outside the gene matches. The germline V gene encodes CDR1 SGHVS and CDR2 FQNEAQ. This CDR3 has 18 residues.

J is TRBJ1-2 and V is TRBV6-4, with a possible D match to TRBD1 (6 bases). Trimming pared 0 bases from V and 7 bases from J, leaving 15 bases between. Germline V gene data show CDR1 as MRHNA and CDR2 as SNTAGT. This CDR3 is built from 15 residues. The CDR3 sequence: CASSDSFLRGSGYTF. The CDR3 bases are TGTGCCAGCAGTGACTCCTTCCTCAGGGGTTCTGGCTACACCTTC.

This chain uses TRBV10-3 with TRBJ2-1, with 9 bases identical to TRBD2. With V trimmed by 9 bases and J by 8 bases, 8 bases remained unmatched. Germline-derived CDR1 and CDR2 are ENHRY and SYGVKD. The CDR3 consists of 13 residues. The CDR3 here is CAMGTSTNDEQFF. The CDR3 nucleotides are TGTGCCATGGGGACTAGCACCAACGATGAGCAGTTCTTC.

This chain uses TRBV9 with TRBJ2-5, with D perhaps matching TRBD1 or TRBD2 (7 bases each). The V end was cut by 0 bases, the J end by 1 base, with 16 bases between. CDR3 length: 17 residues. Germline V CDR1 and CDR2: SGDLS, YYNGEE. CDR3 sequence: CASSVGGRGTTQETQYF. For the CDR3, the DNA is TGTGCCAGCAGCGTAGGGGGCAGGGGGACTACCCAAGAGACCCAGTACTTC. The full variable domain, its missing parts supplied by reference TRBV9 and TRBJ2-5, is DSGVTQTPKHLITATGQRVTLRCSPRSGDLSVYWYQQSLDQGLQFLIQYYNGEERAKGNILERFSAQQFPDLHSELNLSSLELGDSALYFCASSVGGRGTTQETQYFGPGTRLLVL.

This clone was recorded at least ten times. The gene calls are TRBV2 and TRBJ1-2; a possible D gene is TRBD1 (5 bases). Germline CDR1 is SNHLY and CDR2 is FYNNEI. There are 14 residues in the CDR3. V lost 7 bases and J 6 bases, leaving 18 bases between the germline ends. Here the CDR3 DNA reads TGTGCCAGCATCCTCCCCGGGGGGGTTAATGGCTACACCTTC. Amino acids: CASILPGGVNGYTF. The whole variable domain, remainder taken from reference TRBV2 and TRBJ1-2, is EPEVTQTPSHQVTQMGQEVILRCVPISNHLYFYWYRQILGQKVEFLVSFYNNEISEKSEIFDDQFSVERPDGSNFTLKIRSTKLEDSAMYFCASILPGGVNGYTFGSGTRLTVV.

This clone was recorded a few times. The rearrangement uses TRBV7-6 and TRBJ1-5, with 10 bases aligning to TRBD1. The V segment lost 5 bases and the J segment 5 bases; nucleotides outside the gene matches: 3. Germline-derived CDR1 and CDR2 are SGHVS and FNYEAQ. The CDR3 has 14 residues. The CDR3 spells CASSLGTGDQPQHF. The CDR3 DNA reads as TGTGCCAGCAGCCTGGGGACAGGGGATCAGCCCCAGCATTTT. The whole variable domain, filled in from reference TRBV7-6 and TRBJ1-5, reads GAGVSQSPRYKVTKRGQDVALRCDPISGHVSLYWYRQALGQGPEFLTYFNYEAQQDKSGLPNDRFSAERPEGSISTLTIQRTEQRDSAMYRCASSLGTGDQPQHFGDGTRLSIL.

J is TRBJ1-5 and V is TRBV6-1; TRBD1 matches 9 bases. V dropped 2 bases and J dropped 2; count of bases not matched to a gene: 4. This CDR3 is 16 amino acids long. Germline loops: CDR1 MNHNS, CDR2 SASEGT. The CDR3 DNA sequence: TGTGCCAGCAGTGAACTAAGGACAGGGGGCAATCAGCCCCAGCATTTT. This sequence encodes CASSELRTGGNQPQHF.

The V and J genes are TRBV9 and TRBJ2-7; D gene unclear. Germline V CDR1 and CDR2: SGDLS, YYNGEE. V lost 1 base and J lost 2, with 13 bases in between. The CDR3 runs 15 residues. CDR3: CASSVYGGEAYEQYF. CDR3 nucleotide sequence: TGTGCCAGCAGCGTATATGGCGGAGAGGCCTACGAGCAGTACTTC.

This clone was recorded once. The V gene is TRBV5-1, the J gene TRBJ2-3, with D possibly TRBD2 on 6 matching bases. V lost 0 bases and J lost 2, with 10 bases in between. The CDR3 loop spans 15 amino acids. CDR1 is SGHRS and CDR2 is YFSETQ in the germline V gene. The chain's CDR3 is CASSLEASVTDTQYF. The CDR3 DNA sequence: TGCGCCAGCAGCTTGGAGGCTAGCGTCACAGATACGCAGTATTTT.

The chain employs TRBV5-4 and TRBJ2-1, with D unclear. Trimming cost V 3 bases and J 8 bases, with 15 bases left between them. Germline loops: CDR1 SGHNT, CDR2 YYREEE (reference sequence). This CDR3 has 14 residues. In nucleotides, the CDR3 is TGTGCCAGCAGCTCCTCTAATTCCATGGATGAGCAGTTCTTC. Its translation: CASSSSNSMDEQFF. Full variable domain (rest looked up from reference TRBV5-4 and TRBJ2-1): ETGVTQSPTHLIKTRGQQVTLRCSSQSGHNTVSWYQQALGQGPQFIFQYYREEENGRGNFPPRFSGLQFPNYSSELNVNALELDDSALYLCASSSSNSMDEQFFGPGTRLTVL.

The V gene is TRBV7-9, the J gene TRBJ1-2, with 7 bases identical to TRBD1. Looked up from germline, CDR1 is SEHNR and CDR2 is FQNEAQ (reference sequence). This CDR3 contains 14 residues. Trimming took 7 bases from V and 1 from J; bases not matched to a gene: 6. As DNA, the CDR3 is TGTGCCAGCACGGGACAGAGGGTTAACTATGGCTACACCTTC. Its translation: CASTGQRVNYGYTF.

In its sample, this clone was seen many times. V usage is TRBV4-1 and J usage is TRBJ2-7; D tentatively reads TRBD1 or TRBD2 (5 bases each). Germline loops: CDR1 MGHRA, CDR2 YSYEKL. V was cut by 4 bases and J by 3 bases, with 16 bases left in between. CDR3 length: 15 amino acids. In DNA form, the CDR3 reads TGCGCCAGCAGCCTCGATCAGGGTGGGAGCTACGAGCAGTACTTC. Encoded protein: CASSLDQGGSYEQYF.

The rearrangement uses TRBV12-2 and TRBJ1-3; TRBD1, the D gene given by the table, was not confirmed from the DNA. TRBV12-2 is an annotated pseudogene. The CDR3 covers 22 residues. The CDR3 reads CASRQWDRGSKEPQVPGNTIYF. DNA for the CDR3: TGTGCAAGTCGCCAATGGGACAGGGGAAGTAAGGAGCCACAGGTTCCTGGAAACACCATATATTTT.

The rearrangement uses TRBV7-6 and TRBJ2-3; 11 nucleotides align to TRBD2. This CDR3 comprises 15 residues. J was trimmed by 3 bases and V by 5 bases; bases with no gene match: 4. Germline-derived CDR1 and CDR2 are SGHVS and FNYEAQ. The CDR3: CASSGTSGKTDTQYF. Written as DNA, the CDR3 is TGTGCCAGCAGCGGGACTAGCGGTAAAACAGATACGCAGTATTTT.

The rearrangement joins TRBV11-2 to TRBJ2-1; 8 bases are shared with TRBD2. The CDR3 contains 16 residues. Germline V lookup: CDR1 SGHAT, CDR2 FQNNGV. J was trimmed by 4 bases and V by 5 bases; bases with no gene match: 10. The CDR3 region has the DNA TGTGCCAGCAGCCCCACAGCGGGAGCGCCGTACAATGAGCAGTTCTTC. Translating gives CASSPTAGAPYNEQFF.

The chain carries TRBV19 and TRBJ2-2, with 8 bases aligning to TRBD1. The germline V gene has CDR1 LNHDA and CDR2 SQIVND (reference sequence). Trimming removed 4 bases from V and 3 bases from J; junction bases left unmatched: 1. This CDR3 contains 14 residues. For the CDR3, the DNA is TGTGCCAGTAGTACAGGGGGCTACACCGGGGAGCTGTTTTTT. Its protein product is CASSTGGYTGELFF.

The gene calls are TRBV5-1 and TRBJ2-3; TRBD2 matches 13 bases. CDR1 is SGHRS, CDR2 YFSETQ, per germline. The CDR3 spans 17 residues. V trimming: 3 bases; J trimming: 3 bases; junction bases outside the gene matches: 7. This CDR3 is CASSSGQLAGGTDTQYF. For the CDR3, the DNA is TGCGCCAGCAGCTCCGGACAACTAGCGGGAGGGACAGATACGCAGTATTTT.

CDR3 loop: CASSLATGAYNEQFF. The CDR3 DNA reads as TGTGCCAGCAGCTTAGCCACAGGGGCCTACAATGAGCAGTTCTTC. The chain joins TRBV7-8 to TRBJ2-1, with 7 bases that match TRBD1. The V segment lost 0 bases and the J segment 2 bases; nucleotides outside the gene matches: 1. CDR1 SGHVS and CDR2 FQNEAQ come from the germline V gene. This CDR3 spans 15 amino acids. Variable domain in full (rest from reference TRBV7-8 and TRBJ2-1): GAGVSQSPRYKVAKRGQDVALRCDPISGHVSLFWYQQALGQGPEFLTYFQNEAQLDKSGLPSDRFFAERPEGSVSTLKIQRTQQEDSAVYLCASSLATGAYNEQFFGPGTRLTVL.